Listed here are 12 T cell receptor beta chains from one sample, sequenced in a study of beta chain features in type 1 diabetes. Sequencing targeted expressed TCRB transcripts, as all isolated RNA had been reverse transcribed. Method: immunoSEQ multiplex PCR; TCRdb's copy keeps in-frame clones and lacks some. The sample contains 300,000 to 350,000 clones, less than 20% of which appear only once. The sample comprised naive CD4+ T cells from blood. The source of these receptors is a woman aged 18-29 years in good health.

In its sample, this clone was seen a few times. This chain connects TRBV10-3 to TRBJ2-7, with TRBD1 matching 10 bases. The germline gives CDR1 ENHRY, CDR2 SYGVKD. The CDR3 consists of 12 residues. The trim removed 8 bases at V and 6 bases at J, leaving 4 bases unmatched. CDR3 sequence reads: CAIGDRGPEQYF. The CDR3 DNA follows: TGTGCCATCGGCGACAGGGGGCCCGAGCAGTACTTC.

This clone came up a few times. The gene calls are TRBV29-1 and TRBJ2-5; D is possibly TRBD2 (6 bases). Germline V gene data show CDR1 as SQVTM and CDR2 as ANQGSEA. Trimming left V 4 bases short and J 5 bases short, with 11 bases between. The CDR3 covers 12 residues. CDR3 DNA sequence: TGCAGCGTTGGGCGGGATGGGGAGACCCAGTACTTC. Translating gives CSVGRDGETQYF.

This clone came up a few times. This chain links TRBV19 with TRBJ1-5; no definite D call. V was pared by 0 bases and J by 11 bases, with 11 bases between. Looked up from germline, CDR1 is LNHDA and CDR2 is SQIVND (reference sequence). This CDR3 is 13 amino acids long. CDR3 sequence reads: CASSIDLPRAQHF. The CDR3 bases are TGTGCCAGTAGTATAGATCTCCCTCGGGCCCAGCATTTT.

This clone was seen a handful of times. At the DNA level, this CDR3 is encoded by other sequences in the same sample as well. The chain employs TRBV7-2 and TRBJ2-7; D is undetermined. With 4 bases removed from V and 4 bases from J, the gap between germline ends came to 8 bases. The CDR3 runs 12 residues. The V gene's germline CDR1 is SGHTA and CDR2 FQGNSA. CDR3 nucleotides: TGTGCCAGCAGCTCCCCTTCGTACGAGCAGTACTTC. Its translation: CASSSPSYEQYF.

This clone occurred a few times. This chain links TRBV6-4 with TRBJ1-1; D gene uncertain. Trimming stripped 2 bases from V and 3 bases from J, with 7 bases between. Germline CDR1 and CDR2: MRHNA and SNTAGT. The CDR3 is made up of 13 amino acids. CDR3 residues: CASSDSQDTEAFF. CDR3 bases: TGTGCCAGCAGTGACAGCCAAGACACTGAAGCTTTCTTT.

This clone occurred a few times. The chain has TRBV14 and TRBJ2-1; D might be TRBD2 (5 bases). The germline V gene encodes CDR1 SGHDN and CDR2 FVKESK. V was clipped by 4 bases and J by 2 bases, with 9 bases between them. The CDR3 loop spans 14 amino acids. CDR3 in amino acids: CASSPFGTYNEQFF. For the CDR3, the DNA is TGTGCCAGCAGCCCTTTCGGGACCTACAATGAGCAGTTCTTC.

Worth noting for this clone: The germline gene is not matched at one end of the junction; a read error may be the cause. This specimen includes other DNA sequences encoding the same CDR3. The chain employs TRBV5-6 and TRBJ2-6; weak D call: TRBD1 (5 bases). Germline assignment: CDR1 SGHDT and CDR2 YYEEEE. This CDR3 contains 15 residues. CDR3 DNA sequence: TGTGCCAGCAGCCGCATAAGCGCTGGGGCCAACGTCTTGACTTTC. Translated, it gives CASSRISAGANVLTF. Full variable domain (outside the CDR3, taken from reference TRBV5-6 and TRBJ2-6): DAGVTQSPTHLIKTRGQQVTLRCSPKSGHDTVSWYQQALGQGPQFIFQYYEEEERQRGNFPDRFSGHQFPNYSSELNVNALLLGDSALYLCASSRISAGANVLTFGAGSRLTVL.

The rearrangement uses TRBV4-3 and TRBJ2-1; tentative D call: TRBD1 (6 bases). Germline loops: CDR1 LGHNA, CDR2 YSLEER. V lost 3 bases and J lost 1, with 10 bases in between. This CDR3 comprises 15 residues. The CDR3 reads CASSQATGSYNEQFF. CDR3 DNA: TGCGCCAGCAGCCAGGCTACAGGGTCCTACAATGAGCAGTTCTTC.

A remark on this clone: Other nucleotide sequences from this sample produce the same CDR3. This chain connects TRBV18 to TRBJ2-7, with 7 bases that match TRBD1. Germline loops: CDR1 KGHSH, CDR2 LQKENI. CDR3 length: 13 amino acids. V lost 3 bases, J lost 3 bases, and 2 bases stayed unmatched. DNA of the CDR3: TGTGCCAGCTCACCCCGGGACAGCTACGAGCAGTACTTC. Translating gives CASSPRDSYEQYF.

The chain links TRBV7-2 to TRBJ1-2; 10 bases line up with TRBD1. V was clipped by 5 bases and J by 8 bases; unmatched bases: 8. Germline CDR1 is SGHTA and CDR2 is FQGNSA. CDR3 size: 14 residues. The CDR3 here is CASSTRTGGDGYTF. CDR3 nucleotide sequence: TGTGCCAGCAGCACGCGGACAGGGGGTGACGGCTACACCTTC.

This rearrangement joins TRBV30 to TRBJ2-1; D possibly corresponds to TRBD2 (6 bases). There are 15 residues in the CDR3. The germline V gene encodes CDR1 GTSNPN and CDR2 SVGIG (reference sequence). The V end was cut by 0 bases, the J end by 0 bases, with 9 bases between. The CDR3 bases are TGTGCCTGGAGTGTACGGGGGTTCTCCTACAATGAGCAGTTCTTC. This codes for CAWSVRGFSYNEQFF.

V gene TRBV5-4 combines with J gene TRBJ2-5; D is undetermined. This CDR3 is 15 amino acids long. Trimming took off 2 bases at V and 3 bases at J, with 14 bases between the two ends. Germline V gene sequence: CDR1 SGHNT, CDR2 YYREEE (reference sequence). CDR3 amino acids: CASSFRRGGEETQYF. The CDR3, as DNA: TGTGCCAGCAGCTTTAGGCGTGGCGGAGAAGAGACCCAGTACTTC.